What follows describes a single T cell receptor (beta chain). This entry belongs to a study of blood T cell repertoires in COVID-19. Method: immunoSEQ multiplex PCR; TCRdb's copy keeps in-frame clones and lacks some. Of some 240,000 clones in the sample, roughly 84% were seen once. The CDR3 runs to 15 residues. CDR1 is SNHLY, CDR2 FYNNEI, per germline. V shed 6 bases and J shed 3 bases, with 17 bases lying between them. Sequences were obtained from peripheral blood. The TCR was taken from a woman in her thirties or forties who had recovered from COVID-19. This sequence joins TRBV2 and TRBJ1-2; D call uncertain. The CDR3 spells CASSTDSGRDYGYTF. CDR3 DNA: TGTGCCAGCAGCACGGACTCGGGGAGAGACTATGGCTACACCTTC.